Listed below are T cell receptor beta chains from one sample, sequenced in a study of response to subunit inactivated influenza vaccine. TCRdb itself ran the RT-PCR reads through MiXCR, one entry per CDR3 protein. This table holds 500,000 to 550,000 distinct CDR3 sequences, roughly 8.2% found once. The sequences come from PBMCs from blood, collected less than 30 months after vaccination. These receptors were taken from a man between 50 and 69 years old who received an inactivated influenza vaccine. CDR3s include the opening cysteine and the closing phenylalanine or tryptophan. D genes are given only for firm matches. Rows give clone size only sometimes, using once, few, many, or a class for an expanded clone.

V gene	J gene	clone size	D gene	CDR3 DNA	CDR3 protein
TRBV9	TRBJ2-7	many	TRBD2	TGTGCCAGCATCGTAGGTACGACTAGCGTTTACTACGAGCAGTACTTC	CASIVGTTSVYYEQYF
TRBV10-3	TRBJ2-5	few	TRBD1	TGTGCCATCAGTAAGGGACAGGGGGAGACCCAGTACTTC	CAISKGQGETQYF
TRBV6-5	TRBJ2-7	-	TRBD1	TGTGCCAGCAGTTACGGGCGACAGGGCGCCTACGAGCAGTACTTC	CASSYGRQGAYEQYF
TRBV20-1	TRBJ2-2	-	-	TGCAGTGCTAGTACAGCAGCGTCAACCGGGGAGCTGTTTTTT	CSASTAASTGELFF
TRBV25-1	TRBJ1-2	-	-	TGTGCCAGCGGAGACAGCGGCTACACCTTC	CASGDSGYTF
TRBV7-2	TRBJ2-1	many	TRBD1	TGTGCCAGCAGCTTAACAGCAGGGGGCTCTCTTGAGCAGTTCTTC	CASSLTAGGSLEQFF
TRBV4-3	TRBJ2-7	-	TRBD2	TGCGCCAGCAGCCAAGTTGCGGCGGGAGTCTTTCAGTACTTC	CASSQVAAGVFQYF
TRBV5-1	TRBJ1-1	few	TRBD1	TGCGCCAGCAGCACCTCCAACAGGGGGGACACTGAAGCTTTCTTT	CASSTSNRGDTEAFF
TRBV7-9	TRBJ1-4	few	-	TGTGCCAGCAGCCCAAAAGGCGGGGTTAATGAAAAACTGTTTTTT	CASSPKGGVNEKLFF
TRBV27	TRBJ2-3	many	TRBD2	TGTGCCAGCAGCCTCGGACTAGCGGGAGATACGCAGTATTTT	CASSLGLAGDTQYF
TRBV29-1	TRBJ2-3	many	-	TGCAGCGTTGGTATACAAGATACGCAGTATTTT	CSVGIQDTQYF
TRBV4-2	TRBJ2-3	-	TRBD1	TGTGCCAGCAGCCAAACTGACAGGGCGGGCACAGATACGCAGTATTTT	CASSQTDRAGTDTQYF
TRBV5-6	TRBJ2-5	few	-	TGTGCCAGCAGCTTGTCACCTAGCAAAGAGACCCAGTACTTC	CASSLSPSKETQYF
TRBV5-6	TRBJ2-3	-	TRBD2	TGTGCCAGCAGCGTTTCTAGCGGGGCCACAGATACGCAGTATTTT	CASSVSSGATDTQYF
TRBV28	TRBJ2-1	-	TRBD1	TGTGCCAGCAGTTTGGAGCAGGGGGCCAATGAGCAGTTCTTC	CASSLEQGANEQFF
TRBV20-1	TRBJ1-2	many	TRBD1	TGCAGTGCAGCAGACAGGGGATGGGGCTACACCTTC	CSAADRGWGYTF
TRBV6-5	TRBJ2-1	-	-	TGTGCCAGCAGTCACACAGGGTACGGGAATGAGCAGTTCTTC	CASSHTGYGNEQFF
TRBV12-3/TRBV12-4	TRBJ2-3	-	TRBD1	TGTGCCAGCAGAAGTACGACAGGGGGGATCGATACGCAGTATTTT	CASRSTTGGIDTQYF
TRBV4-3	TRBJ2-7	few	-	TGCGCCAGCAGCCAAGATCTTGGGGGAAGCGAGCAGTACTTC	CASSQDLGGSEQYF
TRBV4-1	TRBJ2-5	few	TRBD2	TGCGCCAGCAGCCAACTCATCCCGGGACTAGCGGGGTCTACGCCGGGGGAGACCCAGTACTTC	CASSQLIPGLAGSTPGETQYF